Sequencing of this TCR beta chain was carried out in a study of blood T cell repertoires in COVID-19 (TCRdb year 2020). As for the study more broadly: Samples from collaborators originated in the United States, Italy and Spain and spanned both the acute and convalescent phases of COVID-19. The material from the prospective study consisted of cDNA or gDNA derived from T cells, B-cell-depleted T cells, or PBMCs. The dataset comprised deeply sampled blood TCRbeta repertoires from subjects exposed to, actively infected with, or recovered from COVID-19. A freely available public database, intended as a resource for researchers studying the immune response to SARS-CoV-2, is where the repertoires were released. Samples came from the ongoing ImmuneRACE study (first 160 participants) plus 1,254 subjects from 6 global collaborators. The sample metadata nearly always contained a de-identified subject ID, COVID-19 status, age in years and sex. Where available, HLA class I and class II types were taken from metadata supplied by the sample provider and were not determined by assay-based typing. Summary of the overall study and its limitations: Clinical and demographic metadata were provided uncurated, with the amount varying by source and participant.

From a lookup of the germline V gene (reference sequence), CDR1 and CDR2 are MNHEY and SMNVEV. Its CDR3 holds 15 amino acids, cysteine through phenylalanine. CDR3 DNA only is kept here, 45 bases in frame from base 1. The junction shows trimming of 3 bases on V and 6 bases on J, plus 12 bases between the germline ends. Participants in the prospective study were enrolled through a virtual design, were aged about 18 to 100 years, and lived in approximately 25 United States geographic areas. In the prospective study, cohorts were assigned on the basis of participant-reported clinical history obtained from a screening survey and a study questionnaire. For ImmuneRACE Cohort 3, a participant was defined as recovered based on two consecutive negative NP/OP PCR tests, clearance by a healthcare professional, or resolution of symptoms. Each participant in the prospective study had whole blood, serum and a nasopharyngeal or oropharyngeal swab collected by mobile phlebotomists. Additional blood draws and questionnaires over an approximately 2-month period could optionally be provided by prospective study participants. Blood samples from the prospective study were shipped frozen or at room temperature prior to DNA extraction.

The immunoSEQ Assay, a bias-controlled multiplex PCR, was used to amplify TCRbeta CDR3 regions from genomic DNA. Per the original workflow: Within the assay, amplification of reference gene primers was used to estimate how many nucleated cells each sample contained. To quantify the absolute abundance of each unique TCRbeta CDR3 rearrangement, sequence reads were collapsed and filtered. Productive Simpson clonality was computed per sample as the square root of Simpson's diversity index over productive rearrangements. In its TCRdb copy, this immuneACCESS table keeps in-frame sequences only and misses some clones. Where compared with another copy, unresolved V genes explain less than half of these, and the others have no known cause. V, J and clone size are taken as reported in that table, and D and trimming were inferred from the DNA itself. For this sample the table gives 320,000 or so clones, of which 88% were detected only once. The ten largest account for around 5% of the sample.

As regards this clone: What antigen it recognizes has not been identified. The record has no base qualities; no much larger clone is one base away.

The source of this sequence is a man under 40 who had recovered from COVID-19. The chain is made from TRBV27 and TRBJ1-6; a tentative D call is TRBD1 (5 bases match). The sequencing sample was made of PBMCs or T cells enriched from blood (not recorded which). CDR3 sequence: CASSFQDSLNSPLHF. The bases are TGTGCCAGCAGTTTTCAAGACAGCCTTAATTCACCCCTCCACTTT.